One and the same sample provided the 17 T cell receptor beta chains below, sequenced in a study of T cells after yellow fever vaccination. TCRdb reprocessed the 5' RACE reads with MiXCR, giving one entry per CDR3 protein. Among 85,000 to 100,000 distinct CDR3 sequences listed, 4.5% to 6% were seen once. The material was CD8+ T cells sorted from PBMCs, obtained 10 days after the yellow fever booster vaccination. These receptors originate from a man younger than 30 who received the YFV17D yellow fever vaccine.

In DNA form, the CDR3 reads TGTGCCAGCAGTTTCCAGGGGGCGAACAATGAGCAGTTCTTC. Amino acid sequence: CASSFQGANNEQFF. This chain links TRBV12-3 or TRBV12-4 with TRBJ2-1, with 8 bases aligning to TRBD1. V gave up 3 bases and J gave up 5 bases; unmatched junction bases: 3. The CDR3 contains 14 residues.

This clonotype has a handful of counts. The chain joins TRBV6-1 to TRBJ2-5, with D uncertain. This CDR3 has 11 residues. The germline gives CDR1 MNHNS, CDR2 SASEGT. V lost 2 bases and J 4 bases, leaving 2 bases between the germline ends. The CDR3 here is CASSERETQYF. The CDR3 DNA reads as TGTGCCAGCAGTGAACGAGAGACCCAGTACTTC.

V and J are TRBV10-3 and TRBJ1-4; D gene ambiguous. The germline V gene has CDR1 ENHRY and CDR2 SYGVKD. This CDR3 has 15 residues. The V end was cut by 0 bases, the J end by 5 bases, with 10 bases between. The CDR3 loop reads CAISESWDKNEKLFF. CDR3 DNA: TGTGCCATCAGTGAGTCGTGGGATAAAAATGAAAAACTGTTTTTT.

CDR3 DNA sequence: TGTGCCAGTACCCGGCAGGGGACAGCTAATCAGCCCCAGCATTTT. This codes for CASTRQGTANQPQHF. The J gene is TRBJ1-5, the V gene TRBV19; 7 bases line up with TRBD1. Germline-derived CDR1 and CDR2 are LNHDA and SQIVND (reference sequence). The J segment lost 4 bases and the V segment lost 7 bases, leaving 10 bases of the junction unmatched. The CDR3 sequence is 15 residues long.

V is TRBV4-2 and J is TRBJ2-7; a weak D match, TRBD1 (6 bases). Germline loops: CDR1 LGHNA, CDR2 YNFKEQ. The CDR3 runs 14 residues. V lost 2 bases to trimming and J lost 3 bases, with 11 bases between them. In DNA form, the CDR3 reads TGTGCCAGCAGCCAACTGGACAGAAACTACGAGCAGTACTTC. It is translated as CASSQLDRNYEQYF.

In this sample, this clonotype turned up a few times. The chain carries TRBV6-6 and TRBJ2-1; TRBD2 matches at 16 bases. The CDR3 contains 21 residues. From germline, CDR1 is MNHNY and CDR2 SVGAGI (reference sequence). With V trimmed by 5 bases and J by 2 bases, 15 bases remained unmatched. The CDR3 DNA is TGTGCCAGCAGTCCCTATCCCGGGACTAGCGGGGGGGAGGGGCCCTACAATGAGCAGTTCTTC. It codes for CASSPYPGTSGGEGPYNEQFF.

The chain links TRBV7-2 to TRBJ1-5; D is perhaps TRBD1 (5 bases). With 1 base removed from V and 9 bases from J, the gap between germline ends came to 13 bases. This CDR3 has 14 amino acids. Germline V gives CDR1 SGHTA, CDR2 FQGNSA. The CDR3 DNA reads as TGTGCCAGCAGCTTAGAATCGGGACGATGGCCCCAGCATTTT. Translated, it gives CASSLESGRWPQHF.

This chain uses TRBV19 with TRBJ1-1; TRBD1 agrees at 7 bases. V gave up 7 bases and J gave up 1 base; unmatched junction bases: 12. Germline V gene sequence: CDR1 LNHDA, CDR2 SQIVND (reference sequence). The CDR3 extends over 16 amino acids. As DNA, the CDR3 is TGTGCCAGTACCTCCGGCGGGGACAGAAGGAACACTGAAGCTTTCTTT. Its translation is CASTSGGDRRNTEAFF.

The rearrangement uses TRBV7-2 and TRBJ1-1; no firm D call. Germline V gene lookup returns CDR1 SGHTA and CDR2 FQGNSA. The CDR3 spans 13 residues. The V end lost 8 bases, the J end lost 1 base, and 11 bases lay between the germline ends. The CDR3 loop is CASQAPGNTEAFF. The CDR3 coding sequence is TGTGCCAGCCAGGCCCCCGGGAACACTGAAGCTTTCTTT.

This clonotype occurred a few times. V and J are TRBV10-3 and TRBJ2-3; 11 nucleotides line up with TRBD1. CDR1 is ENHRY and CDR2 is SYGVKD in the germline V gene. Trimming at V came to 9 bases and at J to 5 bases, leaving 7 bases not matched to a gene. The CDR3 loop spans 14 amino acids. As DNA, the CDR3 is TGTGCCATTGGGACAGGGGGTCGCTTAGATACGCAGTATTTT. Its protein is CAIGTGGRLDTQYF.

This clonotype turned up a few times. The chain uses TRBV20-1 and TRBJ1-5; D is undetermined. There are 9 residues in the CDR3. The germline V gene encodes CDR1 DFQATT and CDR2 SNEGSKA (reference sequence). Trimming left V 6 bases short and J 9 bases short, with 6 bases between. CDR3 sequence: CSAPGPQHF. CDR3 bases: TGCAGTGCCCCTGGGCCCCAGCATTTT.

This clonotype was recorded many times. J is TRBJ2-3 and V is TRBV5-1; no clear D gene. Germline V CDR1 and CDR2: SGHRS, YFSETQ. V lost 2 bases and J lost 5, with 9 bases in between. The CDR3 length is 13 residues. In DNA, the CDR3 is TGCGCCAGCAGCTTCGGACCCAGAGATACGCAGTATTTT. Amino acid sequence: CASSFGPRDTQYF. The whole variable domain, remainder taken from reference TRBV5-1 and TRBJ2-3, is KAGVTQTPRYLIKTRGQQVTLSCSPISGHRSVSWYQQTPGQGLQFLFEYFSETQRNKGNFPGRFSGRQFSNSRSEMNVSTLELGDSALYLCASSFGPRDTQYFGPGTRLTVL.

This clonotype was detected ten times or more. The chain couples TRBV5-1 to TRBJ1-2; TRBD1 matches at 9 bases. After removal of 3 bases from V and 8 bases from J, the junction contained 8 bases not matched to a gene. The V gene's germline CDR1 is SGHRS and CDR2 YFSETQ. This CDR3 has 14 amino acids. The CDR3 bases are TGCGCCAGCAGCTCAGGACAGGGGAGGATGGGCTACACCTTC. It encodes CASSSGQGRMGYTF.

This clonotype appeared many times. The CDR3 nucleotides read TGTGCCAGCAGCTTAGGGGCTGGGGGAGTAACTGAAGCTTTCTTT. Translating it yields CASSLGAGGVTEAFF. The V call is TRBV13, the J call TRBJ1-1; perhaps TRBD1 as D (5 bases). CDR3 length: 15 amino acids. Germline V gene lookup returns CDR1 PRHDT and CDR2 FYEKMQ (reference sequence). Trimming cost V 0 bases and J 5 bases, with 13 bases left between them.

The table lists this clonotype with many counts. CDR3 sequence: CASSETQGADEQFF. The CDR3 DNA reads as TGTGCCAGCAGTGAGACCCAGGGGGCGGATGAGCAGTTCTTC. This rearrangement joins TRBV6-4 to TRBJ2-1; 8 nucleotides align to TRBD1. Trimming took 3 bases from V and 8 from J; bases not matched to a gene: 6. The CDR3 contains 14 residues. The V gene's germline CDR1 is MRHNA and CDR2 SNTAGT.

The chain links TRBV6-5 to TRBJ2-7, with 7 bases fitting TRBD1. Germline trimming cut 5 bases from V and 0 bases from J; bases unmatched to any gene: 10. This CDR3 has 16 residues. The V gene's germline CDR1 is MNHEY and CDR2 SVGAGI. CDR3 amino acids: CASSTPVTGSSYEQYF. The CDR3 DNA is TGTGCCAGCAGTACGCCCGTGACAGGGAGCTCCTACGAGCAGTACTTC.

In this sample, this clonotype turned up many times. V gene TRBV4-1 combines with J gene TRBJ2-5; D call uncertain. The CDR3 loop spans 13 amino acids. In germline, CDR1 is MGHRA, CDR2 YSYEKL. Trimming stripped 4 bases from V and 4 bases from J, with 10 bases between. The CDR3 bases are TGCGCCAGCAGCCCGGGCCTTCCAGAGACCCAGTACTTC. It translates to CASSPGLPETQYF.